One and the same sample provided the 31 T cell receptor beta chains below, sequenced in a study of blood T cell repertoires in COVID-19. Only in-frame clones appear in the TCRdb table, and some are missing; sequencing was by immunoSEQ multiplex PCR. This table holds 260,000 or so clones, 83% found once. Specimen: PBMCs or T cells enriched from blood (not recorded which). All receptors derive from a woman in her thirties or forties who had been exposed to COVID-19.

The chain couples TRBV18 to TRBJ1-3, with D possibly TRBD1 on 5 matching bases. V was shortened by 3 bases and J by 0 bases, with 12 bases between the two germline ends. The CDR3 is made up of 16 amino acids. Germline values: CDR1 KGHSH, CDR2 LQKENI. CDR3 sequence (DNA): TGTGCCAGCTCACCCAAGGGGCCGAGCTCTGGAAACACCATATATTTT. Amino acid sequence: CASSPKGPSSGNTIYF.

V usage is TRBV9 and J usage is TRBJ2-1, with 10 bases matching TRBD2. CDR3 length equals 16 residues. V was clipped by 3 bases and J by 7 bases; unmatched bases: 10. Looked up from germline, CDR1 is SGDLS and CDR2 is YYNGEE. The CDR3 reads CASSAHSGGFKNEQFF. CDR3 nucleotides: TGTGCCAGCAGCGCACATAGCGGGGGGTTTAAGAATGAGCAGTTCTTC.

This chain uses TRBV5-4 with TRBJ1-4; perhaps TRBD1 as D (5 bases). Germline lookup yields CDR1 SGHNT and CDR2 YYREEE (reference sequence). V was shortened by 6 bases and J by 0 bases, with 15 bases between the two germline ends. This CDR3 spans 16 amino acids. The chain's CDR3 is CASTIGPTATNEKLFF. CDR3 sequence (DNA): TGTGCCAGCACCATAGGTCCGACAGCAACTAATGAAAAACTGTTTTTT.

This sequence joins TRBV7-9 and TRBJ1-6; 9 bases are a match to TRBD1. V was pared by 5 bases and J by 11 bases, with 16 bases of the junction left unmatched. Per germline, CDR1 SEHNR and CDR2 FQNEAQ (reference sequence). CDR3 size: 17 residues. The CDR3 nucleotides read TGTGCCAGCAGCGGGGGAGGCCGGGACAGGGACTACCCACCCCTCCACTTT. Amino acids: CASSGGGRDRDYPPLHF. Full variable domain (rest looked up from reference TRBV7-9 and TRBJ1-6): DTGVSQNPRHKITKRGQNVTFRCDPISEHNRLYWYRQTLGQGPEFLTYFQNEAQLEKSRLLSDRFSAERPKGSFSTLEIQRTEQGDSAMYLCASSGGGRDRDYPPLHFGNGTRLTVT.

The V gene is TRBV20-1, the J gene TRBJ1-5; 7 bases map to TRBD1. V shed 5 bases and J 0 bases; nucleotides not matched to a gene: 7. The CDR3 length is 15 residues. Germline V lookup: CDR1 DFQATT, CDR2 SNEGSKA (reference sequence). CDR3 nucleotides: TGCAGTGCTCGTGACAGGGTGGGTAGCAATCAGCCCCAGCATTTT. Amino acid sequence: CSARDRVGSNQPQHF.

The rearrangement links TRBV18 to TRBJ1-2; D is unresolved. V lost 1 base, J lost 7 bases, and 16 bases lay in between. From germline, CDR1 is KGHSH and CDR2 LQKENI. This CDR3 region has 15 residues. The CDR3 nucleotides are TGTGCCAGCTCACCACTGGGCCGGCTACGGGGTGGCTACACCTTC. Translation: CASSPLGRLRGGYTF.

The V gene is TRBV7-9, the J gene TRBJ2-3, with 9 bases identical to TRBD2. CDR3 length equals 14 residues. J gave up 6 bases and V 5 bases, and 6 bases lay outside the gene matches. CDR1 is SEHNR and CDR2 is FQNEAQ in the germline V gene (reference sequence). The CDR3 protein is CASSRTSGFDTQYF. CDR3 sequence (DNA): TGTGCCAGCAGCCGCACTAGCGGGTTCGATACGCAGTATTTT.

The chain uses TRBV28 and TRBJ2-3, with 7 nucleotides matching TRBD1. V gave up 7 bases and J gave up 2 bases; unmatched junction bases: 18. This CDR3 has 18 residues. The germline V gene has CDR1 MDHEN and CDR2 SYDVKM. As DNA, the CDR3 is TGTGCCAGCATCCCTCAGGGGGTGAGGGGCCTCGACACAGATACGCAGTATTTT. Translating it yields CASIPQGVRGLDTDTQYF.

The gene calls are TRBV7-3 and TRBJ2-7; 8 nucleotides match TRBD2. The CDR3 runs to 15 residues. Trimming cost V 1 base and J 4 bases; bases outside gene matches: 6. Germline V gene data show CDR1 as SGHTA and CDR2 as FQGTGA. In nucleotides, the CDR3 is TGTGCCAGCAGCTTAATGAGCGGGGGCGAATACGAGCAGTACTTC. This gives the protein CASSLMSGGEYEQYF.

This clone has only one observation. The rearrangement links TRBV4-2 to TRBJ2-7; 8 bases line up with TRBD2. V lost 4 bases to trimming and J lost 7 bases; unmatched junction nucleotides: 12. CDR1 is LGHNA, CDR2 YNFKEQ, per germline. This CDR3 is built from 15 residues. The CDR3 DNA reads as TGTGCCAGCAGCCCCCTGGCGGGGGGCCGGGAGGAGCAGTACTTC. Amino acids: CASSPLAGGREEQYF.

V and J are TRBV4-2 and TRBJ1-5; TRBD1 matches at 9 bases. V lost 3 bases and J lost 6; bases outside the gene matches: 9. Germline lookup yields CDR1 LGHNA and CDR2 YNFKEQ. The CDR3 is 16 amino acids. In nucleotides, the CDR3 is TGTGCCAGCAGCCAGGAACCGGGACAGGGTATTCAGCCCCAGCATTTT. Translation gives CASSQEPGQGIQPQHF.

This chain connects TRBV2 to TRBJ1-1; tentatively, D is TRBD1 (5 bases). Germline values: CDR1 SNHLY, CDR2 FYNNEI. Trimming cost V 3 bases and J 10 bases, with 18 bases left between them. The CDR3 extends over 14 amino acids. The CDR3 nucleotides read TGTGCCAGCAGTGAGGGATGGGGCGCAAGTACAGCTTTCTTT. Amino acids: CASSEGWGASTAFF.

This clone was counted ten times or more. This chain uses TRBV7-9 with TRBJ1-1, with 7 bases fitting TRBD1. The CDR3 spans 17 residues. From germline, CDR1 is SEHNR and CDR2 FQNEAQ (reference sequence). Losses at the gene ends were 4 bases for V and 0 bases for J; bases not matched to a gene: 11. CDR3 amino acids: CASSSPGQISMNTEAFF. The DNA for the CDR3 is TGTGCCAGCAGCTCCCCGGGACAGATCAGCATGAACACTGAAGCTTTCTTT.

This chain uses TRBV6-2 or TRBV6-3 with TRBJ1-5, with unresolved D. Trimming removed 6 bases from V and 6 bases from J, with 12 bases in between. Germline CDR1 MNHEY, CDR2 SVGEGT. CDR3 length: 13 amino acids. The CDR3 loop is CASSPLRVQPQHF. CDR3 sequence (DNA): TGTGCCAGCAGCCCCCTGAGGGTTCAGCCCCAGCATTTT.

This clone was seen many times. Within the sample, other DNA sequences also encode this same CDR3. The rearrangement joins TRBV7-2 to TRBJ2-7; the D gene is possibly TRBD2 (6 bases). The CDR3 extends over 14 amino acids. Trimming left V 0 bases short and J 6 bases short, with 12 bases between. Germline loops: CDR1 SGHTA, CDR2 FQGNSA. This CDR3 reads CASSLASGGAEQYF. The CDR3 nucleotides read TGTGCCAGCAGCTTAGCATCCGGGGGAGCCGAGCAGTACTTC.

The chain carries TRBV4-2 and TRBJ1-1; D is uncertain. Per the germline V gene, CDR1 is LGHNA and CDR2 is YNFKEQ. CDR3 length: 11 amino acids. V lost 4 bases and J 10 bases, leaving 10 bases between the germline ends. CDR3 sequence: CASSRGGRAFF. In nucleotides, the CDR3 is TGTGCCAGCAGCCGGGGAGGGAGAGCTTTCTTT.

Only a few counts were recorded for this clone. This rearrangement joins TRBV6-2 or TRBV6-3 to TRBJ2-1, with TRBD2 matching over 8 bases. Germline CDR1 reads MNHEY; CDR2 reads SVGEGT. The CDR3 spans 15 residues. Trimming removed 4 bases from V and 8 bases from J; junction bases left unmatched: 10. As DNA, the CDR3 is TGTGCCAGCAGTTCCCCAGGCGGGGGGCGAGATGAGCAGTTCTTC. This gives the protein CASSSPGGGRDEQFF.

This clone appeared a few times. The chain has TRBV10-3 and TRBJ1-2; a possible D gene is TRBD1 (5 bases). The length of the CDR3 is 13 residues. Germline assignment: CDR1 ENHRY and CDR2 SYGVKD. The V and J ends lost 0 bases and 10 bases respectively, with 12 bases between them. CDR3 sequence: CAISESRSDTYTF. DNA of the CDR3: TGTGCCATCAGTGAGTCTAGGTCGGACACCTACACCTTC.

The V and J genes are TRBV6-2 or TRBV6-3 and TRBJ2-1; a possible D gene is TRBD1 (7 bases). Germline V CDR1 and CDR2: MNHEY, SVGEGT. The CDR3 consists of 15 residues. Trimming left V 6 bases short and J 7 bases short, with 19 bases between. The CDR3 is CASSPAQGGENEQFF. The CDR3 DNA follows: TGTGCCAGCAGCCCCGCGCAGGGGGGTGAGAATGAGCAGTTCTTC.

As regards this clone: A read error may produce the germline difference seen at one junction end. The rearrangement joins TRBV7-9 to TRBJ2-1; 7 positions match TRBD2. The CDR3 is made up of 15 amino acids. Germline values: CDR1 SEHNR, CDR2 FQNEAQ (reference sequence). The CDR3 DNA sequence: TGTGCCAGCAACTTAGGGTGGGGAGGGATAAATGAGCAGTTCTTC. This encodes CASNLGWGGINEQFF. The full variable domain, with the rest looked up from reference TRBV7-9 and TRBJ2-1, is DTGVSQNPRHKITKRGQNVTFRCDPISEHNRLYWYRQTLGQGPEFLTYFQNEAQLEKSRLLSDRFSAERPKGSFSTLEIQRTEQGDSAMYLCASNLGWGGINEQFFGPGTRLTVL.

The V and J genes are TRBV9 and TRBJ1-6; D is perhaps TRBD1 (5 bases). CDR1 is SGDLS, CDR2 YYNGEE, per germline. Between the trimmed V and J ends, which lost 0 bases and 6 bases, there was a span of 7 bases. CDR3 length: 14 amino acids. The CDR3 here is CASSVARANSPLHF. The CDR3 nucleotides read TGTGCCAGCAGCGTAGCCAGGGCTAATTCACCCCTCCACTTT.

The DNA of the CDR3 is TGTGCCAGCAGCGTGCTCCAGGGCAATTCCTACGAGCAGTACTTC. Translating it yields CASSVLQGNSYEQYF. The chain recombines TRBV7-9 with TRBJ2-7, with a tentative D call TRBD1 (5 bases). The CDR3 contains 15 residues. Trimming removed 5 bases from V and 1 base from J, with 15 bases in between. From germline, CDR1 is SEHNR and CDR2 FQNEAQ (reference sequence).

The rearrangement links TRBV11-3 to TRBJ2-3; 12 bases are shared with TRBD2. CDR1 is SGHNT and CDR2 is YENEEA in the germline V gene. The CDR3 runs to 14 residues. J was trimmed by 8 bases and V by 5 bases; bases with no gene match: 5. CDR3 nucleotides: TGTGCCAGCAGCCGTTCTAGCGGGGGGGCTACGCAGTATTTT. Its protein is CASSRSSGGATQYF.

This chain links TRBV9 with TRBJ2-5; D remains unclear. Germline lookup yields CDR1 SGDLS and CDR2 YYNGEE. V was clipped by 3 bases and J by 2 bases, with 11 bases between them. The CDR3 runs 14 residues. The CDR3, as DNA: TGTGCCAGCAGCGCGACTGAGGCTCAAGAGACCCAGTACTTC. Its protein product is CASSATEAQETQYF. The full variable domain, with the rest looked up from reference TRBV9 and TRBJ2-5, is DSGVTQTPKHLITATGQRVTLRCSPRSGDLSVYWYQQSLDQGLQFLIQYYNGEERAKGNILERFSAQQFPDLHSELNLSSLELGDSALYFCASSATEAQETQYFGPGTRLLVL.

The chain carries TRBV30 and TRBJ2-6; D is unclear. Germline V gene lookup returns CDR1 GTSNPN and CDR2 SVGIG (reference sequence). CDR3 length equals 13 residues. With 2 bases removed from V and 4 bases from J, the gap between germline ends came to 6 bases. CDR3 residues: CAWSSQGANVLTF. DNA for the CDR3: TGTGCCTGGAGTTCCCAGGGGGCCAACGTCCTGACTTTC.

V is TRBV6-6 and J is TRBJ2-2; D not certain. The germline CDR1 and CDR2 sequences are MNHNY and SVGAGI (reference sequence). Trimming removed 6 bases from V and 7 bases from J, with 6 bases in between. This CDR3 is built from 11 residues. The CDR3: CASRLYGELFF. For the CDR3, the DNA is TGTGCCAGCAGATTGTACGGGGAGCTGTTTTTT.

The CDR3 nucleotides read TGTGCCAGCAGGGGACAGGTGGGCCAGCCCCAGCATTTT. Translation: CASRGQVGQPQHF. The V gene is TRBV2, the J gene TRBJ1-5; 8 bases are shared with TRBD1. The junction had 5 bases not matched to a gene; V was cut back by 6 bases and J by 7 bases. The CDR3 is 13 residues long. Per germline, CDR1 SNHLY and CDR2 FYNNEI.

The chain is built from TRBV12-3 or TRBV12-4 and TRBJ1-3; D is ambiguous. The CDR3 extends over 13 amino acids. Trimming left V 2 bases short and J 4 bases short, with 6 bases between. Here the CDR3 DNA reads TGTGCCAGCAGTTTATTCTCCGGAAACACCATATATTTT. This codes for CASSLFSGNTIYF.

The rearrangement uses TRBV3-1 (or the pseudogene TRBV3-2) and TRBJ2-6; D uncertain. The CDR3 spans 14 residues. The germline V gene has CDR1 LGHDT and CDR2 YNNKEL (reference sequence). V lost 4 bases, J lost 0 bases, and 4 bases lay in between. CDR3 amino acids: CASSLASGANVLTF. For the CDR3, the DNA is TGTGCCAGCAGCCTAGCCTCTGGGGCCAACGTCCTGACTTTC.

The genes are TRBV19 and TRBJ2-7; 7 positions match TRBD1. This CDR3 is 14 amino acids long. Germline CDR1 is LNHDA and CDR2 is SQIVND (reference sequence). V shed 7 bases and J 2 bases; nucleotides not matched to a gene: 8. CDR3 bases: TGTGCCAGTACCTCCGGACAGGCACCCTACGAGCAGTACTTC. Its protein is CASTSGQAPYEQYF.

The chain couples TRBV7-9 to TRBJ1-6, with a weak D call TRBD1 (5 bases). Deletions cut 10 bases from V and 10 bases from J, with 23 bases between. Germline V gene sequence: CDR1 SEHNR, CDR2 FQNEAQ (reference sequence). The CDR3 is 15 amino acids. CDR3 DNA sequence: TGTGCCACCCTCTTGGGCAGGGTCATCACCTCACCCCTCCACTTT. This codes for CATLLGRVITSPLHF.